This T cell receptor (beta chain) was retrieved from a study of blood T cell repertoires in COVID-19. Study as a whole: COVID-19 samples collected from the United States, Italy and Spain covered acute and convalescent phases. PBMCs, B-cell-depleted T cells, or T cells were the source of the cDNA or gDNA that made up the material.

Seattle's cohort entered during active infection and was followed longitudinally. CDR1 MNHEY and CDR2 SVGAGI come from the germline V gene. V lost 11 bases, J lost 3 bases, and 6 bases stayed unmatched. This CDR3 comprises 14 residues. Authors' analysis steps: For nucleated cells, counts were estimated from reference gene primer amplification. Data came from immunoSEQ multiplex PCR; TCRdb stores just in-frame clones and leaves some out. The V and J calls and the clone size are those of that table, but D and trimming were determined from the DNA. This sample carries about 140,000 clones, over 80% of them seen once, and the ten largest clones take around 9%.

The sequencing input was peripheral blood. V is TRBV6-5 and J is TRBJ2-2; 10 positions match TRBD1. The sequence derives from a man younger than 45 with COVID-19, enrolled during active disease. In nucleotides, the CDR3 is TGTGCCGGGGGGGACAGGGGACACACCGGGGAGCTGTTTTTT. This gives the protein CAGGDRGHTGELFF.